The sequence of this T cell receptor beta chain was determined in a study of response to subunit inactivated influenza vaccine. Study-level points and caveats: It was suggested by the authors that few new T cells are recruited by each seasonal influenza vaccination.

Concerning this clonotype: Its target is unknown.

Each CDR3 protein gets one entry after TCRdb re-called the RT-PCR reads with MiXCR. There are a few hundred thousand distinct CDR3 sequences in the sample; less than 25% occur only once, and roughly 10% lies in the top ten. Germline V gives CDR1 MDHEN, CDR2 SYDVKM. Trimming at V came to 10 bases and at J to 5 bases, leaving 12 bases not matched to a gene. The CDR3 has 15 residues. The source of this sequence is a man aged 50 to 69 who received an inactivated influenza vaccine. The rearrangement links TRBV28 to TRBJ2-1; 9 bases align to TRBD2. The starting material was PBMCs from blood, obtained less than 22 months after vaccination. The CDR3: CATGTAGGPNNEQFF. The CDR3 nucleotides are TGTGCCACCGGTACAGCGGGGGGCCCGAACAATGAGCAGTTCTTC.